This note documents a single T cell receptor beta chain sequence. The data derive from a study of shared clonotypes between healthy human individuals. Germline assignment: CDR1 MNHEY and CDR2 SVGAGI. The CDR3 runs to 16 residues. With 4 bases clipped from V and 6 bases from J, the junction kept 10 bases outside the gene matches. Sorted subsets were amplified in replicate PCRs using around 0.2 ug DNA, roughly 30,000 T cell genomes. In the original workflow: Filtering of immunoSEQ junctional sequences could not match full-length read filtering. The protocol was immunoSEQ multiplex PCR, while the TCRdb copy is restricted to in-frame clones and leaves out a portion. For V, J and clone size, that table is used; D and trimming come from the DNA. The sample holds roughly 1,500,000 clones, approximately 98% seen once.

Sequenced sample: naive CD4+ T cells sorted from blood. Specified subset: CD45RA+ positively selected. The sequence was collected from a man aged 25-45 years in good health. This chain connects TRBV6-5 to TRBJ2-7; 12 positions match TRBD2. CDR3 bases: TGTGCCAGCAGTTTACTCCCTAGCGGGAGGGCCCTCGAGCAGTACTTC. Its protein product is CASSLLPSGRALEQYF.